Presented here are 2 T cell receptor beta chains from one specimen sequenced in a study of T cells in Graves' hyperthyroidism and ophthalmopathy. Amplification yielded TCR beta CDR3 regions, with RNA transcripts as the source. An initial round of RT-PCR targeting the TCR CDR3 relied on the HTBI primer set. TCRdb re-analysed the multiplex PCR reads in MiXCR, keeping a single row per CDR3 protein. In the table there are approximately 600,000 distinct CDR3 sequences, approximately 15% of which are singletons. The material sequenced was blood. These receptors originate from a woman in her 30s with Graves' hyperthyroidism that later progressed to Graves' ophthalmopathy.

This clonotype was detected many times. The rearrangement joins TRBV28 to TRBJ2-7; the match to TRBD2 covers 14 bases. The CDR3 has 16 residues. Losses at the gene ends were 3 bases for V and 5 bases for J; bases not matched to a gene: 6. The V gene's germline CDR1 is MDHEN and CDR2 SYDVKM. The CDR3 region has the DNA TGTGCCAGCAGTTTCTTGACTAGCGGGAGGGCCCACGAGCAGTACTTC. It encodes CASSFLTSGRAHEQYF. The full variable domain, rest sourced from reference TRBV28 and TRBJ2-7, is DVKVTQSSRYLVKRTGEKVFLECVQDMDHENMFWYRQDPGLGLRLIYFSYDVKMKEKGDIPEGYSVSREKKERFSLILESASTNQTSMYLCASSFLTSGRAHEQYFGPGTRLTVT.

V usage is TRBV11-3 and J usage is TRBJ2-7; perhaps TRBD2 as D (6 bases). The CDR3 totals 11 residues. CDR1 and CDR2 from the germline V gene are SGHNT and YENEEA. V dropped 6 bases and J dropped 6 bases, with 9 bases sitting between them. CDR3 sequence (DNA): TGTGCCAGCAGGGAGGAGGGCGAGCAGTACTTC. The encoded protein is CASREEGEQYF.